The 9 T cell receptor beta chains below were found in one sample sequenced in a study of T cell responses to AZD1222 COVID-19 vaccine. Only in-frame clones appear in the TCRdb table, and some are missing; sequencing was by immunoSEQ multiplex PCR. This sample has 150,000 or so clones, with about 89% found just once. The source was peripheral blood, collected 28 days after the second AZD1222 dose. These receptors all come from an adult who received the AZD1222 COVID-19 vaccine.

This clone occurred a few times. The chain couples TRBV5-4 to TRBJ2-7, with TRBD1 matching over 12 bases. The CDR3 runs to 14 residues. V gave up 3 bases and J gave up 7 bases; unmatched junction bases: 5. The germline CDR1 and CDR2 sequences are SGHNT and YYREEE (reference sequence). DNA for the CDR3: TGTGCCAGCAGCTCCGGGACAGGGGGCGTAGAGCAGTACTTC. Translation: CASSSGTGGVEQYF.

V and J are TRBV5-4 and TRBJ2-7; TRBD1 or TRBD2 may be the D gene (5 bases each). The CDR3 consists of 13 residues. V was clipped by 7 bases and J by 1 base, with 12 bases between them. Germline CDR1 SGHNT, CDR2 YYREEE (reference sequence). Here the CDR3 reads CASRDGVSYEQYF. DNA of the CDR3: TGTGCCAGCCGGGACGGGGTTTCCTACGAGCAGTACTTC. Full variable domain (missing parts from reference TRBV5-4 and TRBJ2-7): ETGVTQSPTHLIKTRGQQVTLRCSSQSGHNTVSWYQQALGQGPQFIFQYYREEENGRGNFPPRFSGLQFPNYSSELNVNALELDDSALYLCASRDGVSYEQYFGPGTRLTVT.

The genes are TRBV7-9 and TRBJ2-1; 8 bases are shared with TRBD2. Germline V CDR1 and CDR2: SEHNR, FQNEAQ (reference sequence). The J segment lost 3 bases and the V segment lost 7 bases, leaving 5 bases of the junction unmatched. The CDR3 has 14 amino acids. The CDR3 nucleotides read TGTGCCAGCACCTCCGGGACTAGCTACAATGAGCAGTTCTTC. Translating it yields CASTSGTSYNEQFF.

The chain carries TRBV2 and TRBJ1-1, with 11 bases aligning to TRBD1. V dropped 4 bases and J dropped 5; count of bases not matched to a gene: 3. There are 14 residues in the CDR3. The germline gives CDR1 SNHLY, CDR2 FYNNEI. The CDR3 DNA reads as TGTGCCAGCAGTGCGGACAGGGGGCTAACTGAAGCTTTCTTT. The encoded protein is CASSADRGLTEAFF.

The J gene is TRBJ2-1, the V gene TRBV13; TRBD2 agrees at 9 bases. CDR3 length: 15 amino acids. With 5 bases clipped from V and 2 bases from J, the junction kept 4 bases outside the gene matches. Germline assignment: CDR1 PRHDT and CDR2 FYEKMQ (reference sequence). This CDR3 is CASSPSGTAYNEQFF. The CDR3 bases are TGTGCCAGCAGCCCTAGCGGGACGGCCTACAATGAGCAGTTCTTC.

This chain connects TRBV20-1 to TRBJ1-1, with a tentative D call TRBD1 (5 bases). With 3 bases removed from V and 1 base from J, the gap between germline ends came to 9 bases. The CDR3 has 13 residues. Germline V gives CDR1 DFQATT, CDR2 SNEGSKA (reference sequence). DNA of the CDR3: TGCAGTGCTAGTGCAGGGCGGAACACTGAAGCTTTCTTT. It yields the protein CSASAGRNTEAFF.

In this sample, this clone turned up once. This chain connects TRBV7-3 to TRBJ1-2, with D possibly being TRBD1 (5 bases). V lost 1 base to trimming and J lost 5 bases, with 14 bases between them. The CDR3 is made up of 15 amino acids. CDR1 and CDR2 from the germline V gene are SGHTA and FQGTGA. The chain's CDR3 is CASSLNGGSPYGYTF. Written as DNA, the CDR3 is TGTGCCAGCAGCTTAAACGGGGGGTCTCCTTATGGCTACACCTTC.

This clone was counted a few times. V gene TRBV3-1 (or the pseudogene TRBV3-2) combines with J gene TRBJ1-2, with D unclear. The CDR3 has 15 amino acids. With 6 bases removed from V and 0 bases from J, the gap between germline ends came to 14 bases. Germline lookup yields CDR1 LGHDT and CDR2 YNNKEL (reference sequence). In nucleotides, the CDR3 is TGTGCCAGCAGTTTTCTCGGACGGCCTAACTATGGCTACACCTTC. Encoded protein: CASSFLGRPNYGYTF.

CDR3 in DNA: TGTGCCAGCAGCTCCTGGAGGGACGGCTACACCTTC. This translates into CASSSWRDGYTF. The rearrangement links TRBV7-8 to TRBJ1-2; D may be TRBD1 (5 bases). The V end was cut by 4 bases, the J end by 8 bases, with 11 bases between. Germline V lookup: CDR1 SGHVS, CDR2 FQNEAQ. The CDR3 is 12 amino acids.